Presented here are 12 T cell receptor beta chains from one specimen sequenced in a study of monozygotic twins with inflammatory bowel disease. One entry per CDR3 protein, without DNA, is what TCRdb gives after re-calling the 5' RACE reads. The sample has about 380,000 distinct CDR3 sequences; the top ten hold 2% to 3%. Material for sequencing was blood. The receptors were gathered from a human donor with ulcerative colitis or Crohn's disease, or a healthy co-twin of an affected twin (not recorded which).

The chain joins TRBV5-1 to TRBJ2-6; checking the TCRdb D call of TRBD1 is not possible without DNA. CDR1 is SGHRS, CDR2 YFSETQ, per germline. The CDR3 has 17 amino acids. The CDR3: CASSLAQGFFGANVLTF. Full variable domain (remainder filled in from reference TRBV5-1 and TRBJ2-6): KAGVTQTPRYLIKTRGQQVTLSCSPISGHRSVSWYQQTPGQGLQFLFEYFSETQRNKGNFPGRFSGRQFSNSRSEMNVSTLELGDSALYLCASSLAQGFFGANVLTFGAGSRLTVL.

The V and J genes are TRBV12-3 or TRBV12-4 and TRBJ2-2; there is no DNA to check the TCRdb D call of TRBD1. CDR3 size: 18 residues. CDR3 in amino acids: CASRGGQGASANTGELFF.

The chain carries TRBV7-2 and TRBJ2-7; the TCRdb D gene call, TRBD1, has no DNA to confirm it. CDR1 SGHTA and CDR2 FQGNSA come from the germline V gene. The CDR3 has 16 residues. The CDR3 protein is CASSTPPTKPSYEQYF.

The chain recombines TRBV7-3 with TRBJ2-1; TCRdb's D call of TRBD2 is untestable without DNA. Looked up from germline, CDR1 is SGHTA and CDR2 is FQGTGA. CDR3 size: 16 residues. The CDR3: CASSLGGGGVMNEQFF. The whole variable domain, remainder taken from reference TRBV7-3 and TRBJ2-1, is GAGVSQTPSNKVTEKGKYVELRCDPISGHTALYWYRQSLGQGPEFLIYFQGTGAADDSGLPNDRFFAVRPEGSVSTLKIQRTERGDSAVYLCASSLGGGGVMNEQFFGPGTRLTVL.

The CDR3 is CASSLVKRWAYGTGTDTQYF. V usage is TRBV7-8 and J usage is TRBJ2-3; there is no DNA to check the TCRdb D call of TRBD1. The CDR3 totals 20 residues. CDR1 is SGHVS and CDR2 is FQNEAQ in the germline V gene.

V usage is TRBV20-1 and J usage is TRBJ2-7; there is no DNA to check the TCRdb D call of TRBD1. The CDR3 totals 16 residues. Germline assignment: CDR1 DFQATT and CDR2 SNEGSKA (reference sequence). The CDR3 region is CSATSHRDRGLNEQYF.

The genes are TRBV6-2 or TRBV6-3 and TRBJ2-2. In germline, CDR1 is MNHEY, CDR2 SVGEGT. This CDR3 comprises 15 residues. The CDR3 protein is CASSYGFGETGELFF.

V is TRBV5-1 and J is TRBJ1-2. Germline V gene lookup returns CDR1 SGHRS and CDR2 YFSETQ. This CDR3 contains 15 residues. CDR3 protein: CASSPSGTIVYGYTF.

V and J are TRBV5-1 and TRBJ2-1. Germline loops: CDR1 SGHRS, CDR2 YFSETQ. The CDR3 sequence is 15 residues long. This CDR3 reads CASSVYGNSYNEQFF.

The genes are TRBV29-1 and TRBJ2-7; the D call from TCRdb, TRBD1, cannot be confirmed without DNA. This CDR3 is 14 amino acids long. In germline, CDR1 is SQVTM, CDR2 ANQGSEA. CDR3 sequence: CSVESGDTSYEQYF.

The rearrangement joins TRBV12-3 or TRBV12-4 to TRBJ2-5; TCRdb picks TRBD2, but there is no DNA to check that call. The CDR3 runs 14 residues. CDR3 in amino acids: CASIERGGQETQYF.

The rearrangement links TRBV18 to TRBJ2-2; the TRBD1 assignment by TCRdb is unverifiable without DNA. The CDR3 extends over 16 amino acids. Germline V gene lookup returns CDR1 KGHSH and CDR2 LQKENI. The CDR3 sequence is CASSPFSGDLAGELFF.